The clone carrying this T cell receptor beta chain was seen repeatedly, ten times or more. Antigen: not known. The sample comes from a study of T cells in Graves' hyperthyroidism and ophthalmopathy. Amplification targeted TCR beta CDR3 regions from RNA transcripts. Carried out on the TCR CDR3, a first-round RT-PCR used the HTBI primer set. Using its own MiXCR run on the multiplex PCR reads, TCRdb lists one record per CDR3 protein. The sample lists more than 150,000 distinct CDR3 sequences, 15% to 20% seen once, with around 29% in the top ten. Newly diagnosed hyperthyroidism, duration under 2 months, in patients aged 18 to 65. Study observations and caveats: A median about 6.2 months before onset, the model predicted ophthalmopathy.

The sample consisted of blood. The receptor's source is a woman aged 50 to 65 with Graves' hyperthyroidism.

CDR3 nucleotide sequence: TGTGCCAGCAGCTCCTGGGGGTCTGAAAAACTGTTTTTT. It yields the protein CASSSWGSEKLFF. The chain links TRBV5-6 to TRBJ1-4; a possible D gene is TRBD1 (5 bases). V was trimmed by 3 bases and J by 7 bases, leaving 10 bases between them. CDR1 SGHDT and CDR2 YYEEEE come from the germline V gene. This CDR3 spans 13 amino acids.